This T cell receptor (beta chain) came from a study of T cells expressing NK-cell markers. Overall study: Researchers got TCR beta repertoires out of sorted CD3+CD56+NKG2C+, CD3+CD56+NKG2C- and CD3+CD56-NKG2C+ T cells. There were seven HCMV-seropositive donors and one seronegative donor among the eight sequenced. Overall study findings and caveats: Dominant NKG2C+ clonotype frequencies of roughly 1.0-7.5% of CD8+ T cells were measured in about 6 donors.

A note on this clonotype: The target antigen is unknown.

TCRdb reprocessed the 5' RACE reads and keeps a single row for each CDR3 protein, giving no DNA. The sample data list about 550,000 distinct CDR3 sequences. The CDR3 spans 16 residues. In germline, CDR1 is LNHNV, CDR2 YYDKDF (reference sequence). The chain is built from TRBV15 and TRBJ1-1. The source material was blood T cells: a sorted CD56 or NKG2C T cell subset, CD4+ or CD8+ T cells, or bulk PBMC T cells (not recorded which). This TCR came from a man aged 18-30 years in good health. CDR3 sequence reads: CATSRDDQFMNTEAFF.